The rows below give T cell receptor beta chains drawn from one sample of a study of control samples from healthy donors and cancer patients. Here immunoSEQ multiplex PCR was the method, and the copy in TCRdb shows in-frame clones only, minus some. The sample holds about 120,000 clones, approximately 87% seen once. Input material: blood. The origin of the receptors is a young man in good health. Both conserved end residues are part of each CDR3. The order of the fields is clone size, D gene, V gene, CDR3 length, J gene, CDR3 DNA, CDR3 protein. D genes are given only for firm matches. Part of the rows lack a size; the others show once, few, many or a class for expanded clones.

once	NA	TRBV3-1/TRBV3-2	15	TRBJ1-1	TGTGCCAGCAGCCAAGACGCCACTTTGAACACTGAAGCTTTCTTT	CASSQDATLNTEAFF
NA	TRBD1	TRBV19	12	TRBJ1-2	TGTGCCAGTAGTCTGACAGGGGCTGGCTACACCTTC	CASSLTGAGYTF
NA	NA	TRBV7-9	18	TRBJ2-4	TGTGCCAGCAGCTACAGGGACATCAGTTCCCTAGCCAAAAACATTCAGTACTTC	CASSYRDISSLAKNIQYF
NA	NA	TRBV19	15	TRBJ1-1	TGTGCCAGTAGTATAGGGGGTTCCCTGGGGACTGAAGCTTTCTTT	CASSIGGSLGTEAFF
once	NA	TRBV6-5	15	TRBJ1-4	TGTGCCAGCAGCACCGGGACACCAAGAGAGGAAAAACTGTTTTTT	CASSTGTPREEKLFF
NA	TRBD2	TRBV6-5	13	TRBJ2-2	TGTGCCAGCACGGGGGGGAACACCGGGGAGCTGTTTTTT	CASTGGNTGELFF
once	TRBD1	TRBV5-6	13	TRBJ1-6	TGTGCCAGCAGCTGGGACAGGGTTTCACCCCTCCACTTT	CASSWDRVSPLHF
NA	NA	TRBV10-3	11	TRBJ1-1	TGTGCCATCAGTGATAACACTGAAGCTTTCTTT	CAISDNTEAFF
NA	NA	TRBV6-1	13	TRBJ2-7	TGTGCCAGCAGTGATCTCCCATCCTACGAGCAGTACTTC	CASSDLPSYEQYF
NA	NA	TRBV9	13	TRBJ1-5	TGTGCCAGCTCGGTGGGGGACAATCAGCCCCAGCATTTT	CASSVGDNQPQHF
NA	TRBD1	TRBV10-3	14	TRBJ1-1	TGTGCCATCAAGGCCGCGGGACAGGGGGTTCGAGCTTTCTTT	CAIKAAGQGVRAFF
few	NA	TRBV6-5	13	TRBJ1-5	TGTGCCAGCAGTAAGGGACATCGACAGCCCCAGCATTTT	CASSKGHRQPQHF
NA	TRBD1	TRBV7-9	13	TRBJ2-7	TGTGCCAGCAGTCGGGACAGCCTCTACGAGCAGTACTTC	CASSRDSLYEQYF
NA	NA	TRBV28	12	TRBJ1-2	TGTGCCAGCAGCCGTGGAAACTATGGCTACACCTTC	CASSRGNYGYTF
NA	NA	TRBV12-3/TRBV12-4	12	TRBJ1-1	TGTGCCAGCAAACCCAATCCGGGTGAAGCTTTCTTT	CASKPNPGEAFF
few	NA	TRBV25-1	13	TRBJ1-1	TGTGCCAGCAGTGAACCCAGGGCGACTGAAGCTTTCTTT	CASSEPRATEAFF
NA	TRBD1	TRBV7-9	13	TRBJ2-7	TGTGCCAGCAGCTTACAGGGGGCCCACGAGCAGTACTTC	CASSLQGAHEQYF
NA	TRBD1	TRBV27	14	TRBJ1-5	TGTGCCAGCAGTTTGAGGGACAGGGATCAGCCCCAGCATTTT	CASSLRDRDQPQHF
NA	TRBD1	TRBV6-1	17	TRBJ1-5	TGTGCCAGCAGTGCCCGGGACAGGGGCGGGGGCAATCAGCCCCAGCATTTT	CASSARDRGGGNQPQHF
NA	NA	TRBV5-4	15	TRBJ1-6	TGTGCCAGCACCCAATCGTCGGGGAATAATTCACCCCTCCACTTT	CASTQSSGNNSPLHF
NA	NA	TRBV4-1	15	TRBJ1-5	TGCGCCAGCAGCCAAGACAGGGGAAGCAATCAGCCCCAGCATTTT	CASSQDRGSNQPQHF
NA	NA	TRBV6-5	14	TRBJ2-1	TGTGCCAGCACCATTTCGACAGTTTACAATGAGCAGTTCTTC	CASTISTVYNEQFF
NA	TRBD1	TRBV2	12	TRBJ1-2	TGTGCCAGCGTGGGACAGGTCTATGGCTACACCTTC	CASVGQVYGYTF
NA	TRBD1	TRBV10-3	14	TRBJ2-5	TGTGCCATCAGGAGACAGGGGTACCAAGAGACCCAGTACTTC	CAIRRQGYQETQYF
NA	NA	TRBV12-3/TRBV12-4	13	TRBJ1-5	TGTGCCAGCACCTTAGGGGTGCTCCAGCCCCAGCATTTT	CASTLGVLQPQHF
NA	NA	TRBV27	14	TRBJ1-2	TGTGCCAGCAGTTTGGGGGATAGAAGCTATGGCTACACCTTC	CASSLGDRSYGYTF
NA	NA	TRBV9	14	TRBJ2-7	TGTGCCAGCAGCGTAAACAGTGACTACTACGAGCAGTACTTC	CASSVNSDYYEQYF
NA	NA	TRBV5-1	17	TRBJ2-3	TGCGCCAGCACCATGCAACCAGCGAGAACTAGCACAGATACGCAGTATTTT	CASTMQPARTSTDTQYF
NA	TRBD1	TRBV20-1	16	TRBJ2-2	TGCAGTGCTAGTCCGACAGGGGGCGCGTTGGCCGGGGAGCTGTTTTTT	CSASPTGGALAGELFF
once	NA	TRBV15	15	TRBJ2-1	TGTGCCACCAGCAGAGAGAGGCAGGTTTACAATGAGCAGTTCTTC	CATSRERQVYNEQFF
NA	NA	TRBV12-5	16	TRBJ1-2	TGTGCTAGTGGCCTAGGATTGGGGGGGCTAAAAGATGGCTACACCTTC	CASGLGLGGLKDGYTF
NA	NA	TRBV24-1	14	TRBJ1-2	TGTGCCACCAGTGCAACAGACAGGCGGCGTGGCTACACCTTC	CATSATDRRRGYTF
NA	TRBD1	TRBV10-3	13	TRBJ2-1	TGTGCCATCAGATTGGACAGGGGCAGTGAGCAGTTCTTC	CAIRLDRGSEQFF
NA	TRBD2	TRBV10-3	14	TRBJ2-1	TGTGCCATCAGACCTAGCGGGGCCTACAATGAGCAGTTCTTC	CAIRPSGAYNEQFF